This T cell receptor beta chain was profiled in a study of regulatory T cells in long-lasting Graves disease. The CDR3 has 15 residues. V lost 3 bases and J lost 2; bases outside the gene matches: 5. Germline V gives CDR1 MNHEY, CDR2 SVGAGI. Time point defined: persistent/refractory GD, antithyroid drugs over 5 years with positive TRAb. TCR sequences were obtained from RNA taken from PBMCs. This clonotype has more than one count but fewer than ten. The antigen is undetermined. Combining iRepertoire HTBI primers with Arm-PCR of CDR3 regions, the authors built TCR beta libraries. TCRdb re-analysed the multiplex PCR reads in MiXCR, keeping a single row per CDR3 protein. The repertoire holds around 510,000 distinct CDR3 sequences, less than 25% seen once, with less than 9% in the top ten. Study-wide points: The persistent group shared 2,700 or so public clonotypes, more than the approximately 890 shared by new patients. Sampling was limited to peripheral blood rather than thyroid tissue.

The chain couples TRBV6-5 to TRBJ2-7, with 9 bases that match TRBD2. The sample in question was peripheral blood mononuclear cells (PBMCs), obtained when the disease was refractory, from a patient treated with antithyroid drugs. This clonotype originated in a female donor with Graves disease. CDR3 DNA sequence: TGTGCCAGCAGTTATGGGGTAGCGGGAGCCTACGAGCAGTACTTC. This codes for CASSYGVAGAYEQYF.